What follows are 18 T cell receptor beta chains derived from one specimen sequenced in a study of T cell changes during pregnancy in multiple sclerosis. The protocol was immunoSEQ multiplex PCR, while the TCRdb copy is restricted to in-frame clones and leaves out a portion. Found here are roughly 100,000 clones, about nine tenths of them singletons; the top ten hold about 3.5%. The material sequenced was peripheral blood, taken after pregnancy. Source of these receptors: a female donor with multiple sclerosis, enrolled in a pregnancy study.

CDR3 nucleotide sequence: TGTGCCAGCAGCTTGGGGAATTGGCGACACCCTGTCGAGCAGTACTTC. As protein: CASSLGNWRHPVEQYF. This chain links TRBV5-4 with TRBJ2-7; D not certain. Germline V gene lookup returns CDR1 SGHNT and CDR2 YYREEE (reference sequence). The CDR3 consists of 16 residues. Trimming stripped 0 bases from V and 6 bases from J, with 19 bases between.

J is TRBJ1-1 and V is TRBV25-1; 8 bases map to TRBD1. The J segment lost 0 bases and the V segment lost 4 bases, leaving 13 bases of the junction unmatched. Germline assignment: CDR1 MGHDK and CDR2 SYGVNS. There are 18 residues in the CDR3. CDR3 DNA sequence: TGTGCCAGCAGTGGAGGTCAGGGGGCTGGGGAGGTGAACACTGAAGCTTTCTTT. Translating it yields CASSGGQGAGEVNTEAFF.

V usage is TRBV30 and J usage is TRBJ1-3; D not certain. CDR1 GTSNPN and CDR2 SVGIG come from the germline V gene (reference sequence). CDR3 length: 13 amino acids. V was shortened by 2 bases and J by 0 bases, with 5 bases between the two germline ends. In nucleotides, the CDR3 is TGTGCCTGGAGTTTAGACTCTGGAAACACCATATATTTT. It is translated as CAWSLDSGNTIYF.

CDR3 residues: CAWTRPGINEKLFF. The CDR3 DNA reads TGTGCCTGGACACGACCGGGTATTAATGAAAAACTGTTTTTT. The V and J genes are TRBV30 and TRBJ1-4, with unresolved D. Germline lookup yields CDR1 GTSNPN and CDR2 SVGIG (reference sequence). Deletions cut 4 bases from V and 4 bases from J, with 13 bases between. This CDR3 region has 14 residues.

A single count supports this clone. The DNA of the CDR3 is TGTGCCAGCACCCACGGAGAGGGGCCCCAGCATTTT. Amino acids: CASTHGEGPQHF. This chain uses TRBV6-6 with TRBJ1-5; no clear D. The germline gives CDR1 MNHNY, CDR2 SVGAGI (reference sequence). V lost 7 bases and J 9 bases, leaving 13 bases between the germline ends. The CDR3 contains 12 residues.

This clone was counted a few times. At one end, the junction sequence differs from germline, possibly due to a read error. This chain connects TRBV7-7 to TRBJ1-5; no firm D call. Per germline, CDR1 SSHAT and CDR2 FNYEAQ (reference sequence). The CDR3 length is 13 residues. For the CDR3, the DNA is TGTGCTAGCAGCTTATTTGAGGATCAGCCCCAGCATTTT. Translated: CASSLFEDQPQHF.

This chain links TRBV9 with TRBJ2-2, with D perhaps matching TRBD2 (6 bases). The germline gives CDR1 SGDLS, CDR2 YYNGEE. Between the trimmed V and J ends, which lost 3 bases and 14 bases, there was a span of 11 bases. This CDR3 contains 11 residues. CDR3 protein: CASSGGEDLFF. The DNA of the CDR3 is TGTGCCAGCAGCGGTGGGGAGGATCTGTTTTTT.

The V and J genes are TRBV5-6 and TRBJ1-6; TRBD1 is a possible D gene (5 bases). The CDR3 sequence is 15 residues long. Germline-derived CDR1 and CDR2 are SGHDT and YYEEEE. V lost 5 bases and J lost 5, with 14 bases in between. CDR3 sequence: CASRPPGGDNSPLHF. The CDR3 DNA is TGTGCCAGCAGGCCTCCCGGGGGAGATAATTCACCCCTCCACTTT.

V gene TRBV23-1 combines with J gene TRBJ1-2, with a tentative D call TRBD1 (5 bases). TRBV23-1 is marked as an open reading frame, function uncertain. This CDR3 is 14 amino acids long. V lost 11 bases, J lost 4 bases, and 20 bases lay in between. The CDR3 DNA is TGCGCCTCACGGGTTCCGACAGCCGTCTATGGCTACACCTTC. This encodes CASRVPTAVYGYTF.

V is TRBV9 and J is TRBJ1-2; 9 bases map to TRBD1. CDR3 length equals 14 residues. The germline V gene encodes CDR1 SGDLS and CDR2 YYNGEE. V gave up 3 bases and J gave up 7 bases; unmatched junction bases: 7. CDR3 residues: CASSATQGAGGYTF. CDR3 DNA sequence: TGTGCCAGCAGCGCCACACAGGGGGCAGGTGGCTACACCTTC.

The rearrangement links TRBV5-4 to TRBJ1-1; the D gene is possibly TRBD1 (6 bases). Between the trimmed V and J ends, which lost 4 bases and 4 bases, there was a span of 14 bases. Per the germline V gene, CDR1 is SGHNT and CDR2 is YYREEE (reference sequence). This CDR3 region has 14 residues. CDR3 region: CASSKDARGTEAFF. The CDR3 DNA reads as TGTGCCAGCAGCAAGGACGCCAGGGGCACTGAAGCTTTCTTT.

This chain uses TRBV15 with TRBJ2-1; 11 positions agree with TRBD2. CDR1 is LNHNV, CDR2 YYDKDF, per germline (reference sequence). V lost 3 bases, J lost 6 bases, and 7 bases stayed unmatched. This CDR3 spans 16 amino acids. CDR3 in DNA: TGTGCCACCAGCAGGGAGCTAGCGGGGGGACTCAATGAGCAGTTCTTC. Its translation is CATSRELAGGLNEQFF. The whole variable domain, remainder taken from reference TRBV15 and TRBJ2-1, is DAMVIQNPRYQVTQFGKPVTLSCSQTLNHNVMYWYQQKSSQAPKLLFHYYDKDFNNEADTPDNFQSRRPNTSFCFLDIRSPGLGDTAMYLCATSRELAGGLNEQFFGPGTRLTVL.

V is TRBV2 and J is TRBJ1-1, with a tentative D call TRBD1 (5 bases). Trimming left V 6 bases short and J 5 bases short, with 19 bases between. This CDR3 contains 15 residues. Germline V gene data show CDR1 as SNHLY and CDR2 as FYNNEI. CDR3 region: CASRPGGGSRTEAFF. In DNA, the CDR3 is TGTGCCAGCAGGCCGGGGGGGGGAAGTCGGACTGAAGCTTTCTTT.

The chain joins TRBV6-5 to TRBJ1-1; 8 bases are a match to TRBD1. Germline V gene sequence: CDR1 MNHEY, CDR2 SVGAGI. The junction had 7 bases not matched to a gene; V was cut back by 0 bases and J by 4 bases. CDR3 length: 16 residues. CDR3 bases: TGTGCCAGCAGTTACTCGATTGGGACAGGAGGCACTGAAGCTTTCTTT. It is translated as CASSYSIGTGGTEAFF.

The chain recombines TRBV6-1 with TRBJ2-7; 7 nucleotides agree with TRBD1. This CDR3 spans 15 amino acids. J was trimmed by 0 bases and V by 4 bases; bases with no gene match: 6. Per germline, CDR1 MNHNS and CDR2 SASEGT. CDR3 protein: CASSVQGVLSYEQYF. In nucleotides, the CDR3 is TGTGCCAGCAGTGTGCAGGGGGTTCTCTCCTACGAGCAGTACTTC.

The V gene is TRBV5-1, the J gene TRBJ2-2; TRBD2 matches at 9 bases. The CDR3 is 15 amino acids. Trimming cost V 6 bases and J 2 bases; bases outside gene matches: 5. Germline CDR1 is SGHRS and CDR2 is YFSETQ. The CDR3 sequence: CASNAGGANTGELFF. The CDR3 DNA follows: TGCGCCAGCAACGCGGGAGGGGCCAACACCGGGGAGCTGTTTTTT.

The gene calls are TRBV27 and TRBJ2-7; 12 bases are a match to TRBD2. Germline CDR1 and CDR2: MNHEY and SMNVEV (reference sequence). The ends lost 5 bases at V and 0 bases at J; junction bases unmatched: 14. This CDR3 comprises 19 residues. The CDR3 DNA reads TGTGCCAGCAGTCGACACCGCCTAGCGGGGGGGCTAAGCTCCTACGAGCAGTACTTC. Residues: CASSRHRLAGGLSSYEQYF.

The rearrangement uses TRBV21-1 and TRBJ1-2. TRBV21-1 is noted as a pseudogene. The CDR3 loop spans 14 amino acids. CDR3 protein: CASSSSGLRVGYTF. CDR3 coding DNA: TGTGCCAGCAGCTCATCGGGACTTCGGGTCGGCTACACCTTC.